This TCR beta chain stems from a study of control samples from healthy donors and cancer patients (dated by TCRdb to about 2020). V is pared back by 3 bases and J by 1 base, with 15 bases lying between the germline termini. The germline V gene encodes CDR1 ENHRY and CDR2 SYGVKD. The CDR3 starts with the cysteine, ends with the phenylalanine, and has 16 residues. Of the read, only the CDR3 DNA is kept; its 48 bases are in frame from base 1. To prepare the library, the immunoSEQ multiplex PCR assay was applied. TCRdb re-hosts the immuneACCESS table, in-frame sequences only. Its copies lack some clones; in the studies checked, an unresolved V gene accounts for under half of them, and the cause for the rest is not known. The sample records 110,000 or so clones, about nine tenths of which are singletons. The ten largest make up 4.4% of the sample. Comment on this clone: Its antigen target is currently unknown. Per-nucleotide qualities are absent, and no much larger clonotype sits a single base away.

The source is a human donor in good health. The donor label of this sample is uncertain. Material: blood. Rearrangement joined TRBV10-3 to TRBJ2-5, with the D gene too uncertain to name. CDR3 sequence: CAISDPGRWGQETQYF. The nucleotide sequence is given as TGTGCCATCAGTGATCCCGGCCGTTGGGGCCAAGAGACCCAGTACTTC.